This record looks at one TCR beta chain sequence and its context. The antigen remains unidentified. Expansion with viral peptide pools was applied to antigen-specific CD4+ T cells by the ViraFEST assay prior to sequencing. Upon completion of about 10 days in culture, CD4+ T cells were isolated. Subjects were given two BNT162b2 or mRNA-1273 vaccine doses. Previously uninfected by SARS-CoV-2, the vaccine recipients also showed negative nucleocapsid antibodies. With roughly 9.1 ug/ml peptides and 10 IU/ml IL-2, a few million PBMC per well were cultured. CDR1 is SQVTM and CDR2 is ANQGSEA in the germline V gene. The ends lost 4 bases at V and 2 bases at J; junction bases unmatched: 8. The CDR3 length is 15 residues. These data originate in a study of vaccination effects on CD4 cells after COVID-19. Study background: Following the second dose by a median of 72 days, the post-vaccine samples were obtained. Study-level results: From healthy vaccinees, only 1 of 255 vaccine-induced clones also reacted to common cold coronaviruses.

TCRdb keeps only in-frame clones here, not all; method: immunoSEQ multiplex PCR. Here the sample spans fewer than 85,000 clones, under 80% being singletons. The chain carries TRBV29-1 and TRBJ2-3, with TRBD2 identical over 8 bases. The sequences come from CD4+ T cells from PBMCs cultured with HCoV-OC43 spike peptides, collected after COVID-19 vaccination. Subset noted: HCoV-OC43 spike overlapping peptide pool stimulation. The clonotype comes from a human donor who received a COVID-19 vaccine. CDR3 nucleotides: TGCAGCGTTGGACCGAGCGGGGGAGACACAGATACGCAGTATTTT. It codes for CSVGPSGGDTDTQYF.